The sequence of this T cell receptor (beta chain) was determined in a study of blood T cell repertoires in COVID-19. Study context: Acute and convalescent COVID-19 specimens originated in the United States, Italy and Spain. T cells, B-cell-depleted T cells, or PBMCs supplied cDNA or gDNA.

In the original analysis: Amplification with reference gene primers provided the estimates of nucleated cell counts. Libraries were prepared by immunoSEQ multiplex PCR; TCRdb keeps only in-frame clonotypes and omits some of them. V, J and clone size are those of that table, while D and trimming were read from the DNA. The repertoire holds approximately 70,000 clones, with about 91% as singletons. V lost 6 bases and J 7 bases, leaving 6 bases between the germline ends. CDR1 SGHTA and CDR2 FQGNSA come from the germline V gene. The CDR3 consists of 11 residues. Input material: peripheral blood. The TCR comes from a human donor with active COVID-19. The donor label of this sample is uncertain. The V call is TRBV7-2, the J call TRBJ1-4; D unresolved. Here the CDR3 DNA reads TGTGCCAGCAGTGAAGCTGAAAAACTGTTTTTT. Residues: CASSEAEKLFF.